Included here is one TCR beta chain sequence, with context. This clonotype came up many times. Its binding antigen is unknown. Within one base of it there is no much larger clone, and no base qualities were kept. Every donor in the study was a healthy Caucasian. Three pairs of female monozygotic twins, all aged 18 to 29 years, made up the twin cohort. CD4+ and CD8+ T cell populations were isolated with positive isolation kits from Invitrogen. This sample was included in a study of identical twins (dated by TCRdb to the mid-2010s). About the investigation overall: To test whether fetal clonotypes persist, the study used deep sequencing on TCR alpha and beta repertoires from monozygotic twins, unrelated adults of various ages, and cord blood. Replicate twin experiments were performed at different times using different library preparation protocols to rule out contamination. General conclusions and limits of the study: Conclusions relied on cross-sectional statistical analysis, since the same donors could not be followed over many years. Abundant cord blood beta clonotypes carried fewer insertions; young adult naive repertoires showed a weaker similar trend, while memory repertoires showed none. Out-of-frame TCR alpha sharing in monozygotic twins was systematically underestimated by recombination models, whereas sharing between unrelated individuals was in agreement with the recombination models. Invariant T cells such as MAIT and iNKT could partly confound zero-insertion analyses, though diverse VJ usage argued against this for most clonotypes. A weaker excess of twin sharing was found in beta out-of-frame sequences because the signal-to-noise ratio was lowered by fewer shared sequences. Compared with coincidental sharing between unrelated individuals, out-of-frame TCR alpha sequences shared between twins had an excess of sequences with low generation probability.

Trimming at the junction amounts to 1 base on V and 1 base on J, and the germline ends lie 8 bases apart. The cysteine opens and the phenylalanine closes a CDR3 of 14 amino acids. Here the CDR3 DNA is all that survives: 42 bases in frame from base 1. As encoded in the germline V gene, CDR1 is MGHDK while CDR2 is SYGVNS. The library relied on 5' RACE. Sequencing relied on an Illumina HiSeq 2000. Template switching added a universal primer binding site, and the final cDNA carried a unique molecular identifier that allowed TCR cDNA molecules to be counted accurately. First-strand cDNA for TCR alpha and beta chains was synthesized from specific primers in the conserved constant-segment region. To control for contamination, every cDNA library was double barcoded, receiving both a SMART-Mk sample barcode and Illumina barcodes. TruSeq adapter sequences and Illumina sample barcodes were added in two successive PCR steps. TCR alpha and beta cDNA libraries were sequenced on the Illumina HiSeq platform with custom primers. The paper's processing steps were these. MiGEC was used to process raw reads and extract unique molecular identifiers, and MiXCR was used to find CDR3 positions. Recombination models were inferred per individual with the repgenHMM and IGoR tools using an EM algorithm. The analysis of shared clonotypes was done with the tcR package in R, with sharing normalized by the product of cloneset sizes. To study raw recombination free of thymic and clonal selection effects, out-of-frame nonproductive sequences were analyzed. Starting from the raw public reads, TCRdb applied fastp trimming at Q25, assembled clones with MiXCR and retained in-frame beta chains. Rows are combined by CDR3 protein, so each entry shows the most common genes and DNA. None of the V and J calls come from the authors' own analysis; TCRdb made them. This sample comprises some 500,000 distinct CDR3 sequences, 14% of them detected only once. Of the sample, approximately 0.9% falls within the top ten clones.

This same sample was also taken into another study, of yellow fever vaccine responses in identical twins. As that second paper reports: According to the authors, in identical twins the way T cells responded to vaccination appeared partly convergent and partly personalized. In identical twins, the study followed T cell clones that responded to the vaccine with precision.

Sequencing was performed on CD4+ T cells sorted from blood. The chain is assembled from TRBV25-1 and TRBJ2-7, with no D gene named confidently. The sequence was collected from a woman younger than 30 in good health. The nucleotides read TGTGCCAGCAGTGAATCGCAGACATCCTACGAGCAGTACTTC. It translates as CASSESQTSYEQYF.